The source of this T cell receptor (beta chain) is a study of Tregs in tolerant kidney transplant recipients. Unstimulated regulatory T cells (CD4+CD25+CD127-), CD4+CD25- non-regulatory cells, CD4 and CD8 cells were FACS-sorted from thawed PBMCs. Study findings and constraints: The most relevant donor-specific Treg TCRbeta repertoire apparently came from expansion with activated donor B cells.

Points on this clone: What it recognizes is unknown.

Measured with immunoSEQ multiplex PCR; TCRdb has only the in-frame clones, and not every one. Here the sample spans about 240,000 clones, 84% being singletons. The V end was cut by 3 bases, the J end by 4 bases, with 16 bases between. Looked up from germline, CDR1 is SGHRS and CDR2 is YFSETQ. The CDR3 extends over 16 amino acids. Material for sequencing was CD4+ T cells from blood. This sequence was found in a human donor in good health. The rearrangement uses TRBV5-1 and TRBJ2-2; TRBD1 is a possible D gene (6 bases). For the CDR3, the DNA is TGCGCCAGCAGCTGGGGCGGACAGTCGGGCACCGGGGAGCTGTTTTTT. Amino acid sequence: CASSWGGQSGTGELFF.